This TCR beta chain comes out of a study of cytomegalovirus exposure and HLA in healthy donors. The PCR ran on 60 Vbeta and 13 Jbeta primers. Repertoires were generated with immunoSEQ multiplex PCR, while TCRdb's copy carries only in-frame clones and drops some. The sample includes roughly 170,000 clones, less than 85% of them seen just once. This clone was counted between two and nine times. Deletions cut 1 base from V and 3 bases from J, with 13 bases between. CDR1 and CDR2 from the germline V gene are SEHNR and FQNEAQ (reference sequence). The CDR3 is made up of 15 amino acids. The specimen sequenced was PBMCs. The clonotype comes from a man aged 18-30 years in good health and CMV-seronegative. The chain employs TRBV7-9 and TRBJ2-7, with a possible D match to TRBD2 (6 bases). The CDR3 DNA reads TGTGCCAGCAGCTTAGTAGGGGACTCCGACTACGAGCAGTACTTC. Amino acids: CASSLVGDSDYEQYF.